A single sample is the source of the 26 T cell receptor beta chains below, sequenced in a study of long-term antiretroviral therapy in people with HIV. Researchers report immunoSEQ v3.0 was run at survey level. Produced via immunoSEQ multiplex PCR; TCRdb's table is partial and in-frame only. The table has approximately 24,000 clones, roughly four fifths seen once; the top ten hold more than 5.5%. The source material was unsorted PBMCs, sampled 1.1 years before starting antiretroviral therapy. The receptors come from a woman aged 30 to 39 with HIV.

This sequence joins TRBV5-1 and TRBJ2-5, with a weak D call TRBD2 (6 bases). The germline V gene has CDR1 SGHRS and CDR2 YFSETQ. V was pared by 0 bases and J by 5 bases, with 20 bases between. This CDR3 region has 17 residues. The CDR3 DNA reads TGCGCCAGCAGCTTGGCGGACTTCGGGGGATTGGGGGAGACCCAGTACTTC. It encodes CASSLADFGGLGETQYF.

This clone was observed a few times. The chain carries TRBV5-1 and TRBJ2-1, with TRBD1 identical over 9 bases. Trimming took 4 bases from V and 10 from J; bases not matched to a gene: 9. Germline CDR1 SGHRS, CDR2 YFSETQ. This CDR3 spans 14 amino acids. Written as DNA, the CDR3 is TGCGCCAGCAGCCTCTCACAGGGGGCCCTCGAGCAGTTCTTC. The encoded protein is CASSLSQGALEQFF.

This clone counts as medium-sized. The chain carries TRBV7-7 and TRBJ2-5; D remains ambiguous. The CDR3 totals 13 residues. Germline lookup yields CDR1 SSHAT and CDR2 FNYEAQ (reference sequence). The V and J ends lost 10 bases and 5 bases respectively, with 17 bases between them. CDR3 coding DNA: TGTGCCACCCGGCTGGGCCCTTCCGAGACCCAGTACTTC. Its protein product is CATRLGPSETQYF.

V is TRBV5-1 and J is TRBJ1-6; D is unclear. The CDR3 spans 14 residues. Germline CDR1 is SGHRS and CDR2 is YFSETQ. V gave up 4 bases and J gave up 9 bases, with 14 bases separating them. DNA for the CDR3: TGCGCCAGCAGCCAAAAGGGAGAGACTTCACCCCTCCACTTT. Residues: CASSQKGETSPLHF. The full variable domain, completed using reference TRBV5-1 and TRBJ1-6, is KAGVTQTPRYLIKTRGQQVTLSCSPISGHRSVSWYQQTPGQGLQFLFEYFSETQRNKGNFPGRFSGRQFSNSRSEMNVSTLELGDSALYLCASSQKGETSPLHFGNGTRLTVT.

V is TRBV5-4 and J is TRBJ2-5; D is perhaps TRBD2 (5 bases). The germline gives CDR1 SGHNT, CDR2 YYREEE (reference sequence). CDR3 length: 16 amino acids. V was pared by 3 bases and J by 3 bases, with 18 bases between. CDR3 nucleotide sequence: TGTGCCAGCAGCTCCCTGGGAGTCGAGGGCAAAGAGACCCAGTACTTC. This translates into CASSSLGVEGKETQYF. Complete variable domain (other parts from reference TRBV5-4 and TRBJ2-5): ETGVTQSPTHLIKTRGQQVTLRCSSQSGHNTVSWYQQALGQGPQFIFQYYREEENGRGNFPPRFSGLQFPNYSSELNVNALELDDSALYLCASSSLGVEGKETQYFGPGTRLLVL.

The V gene is TRBV7-6, the J gene TRBJ2-5; a weak D match, TRBD1 (5 bases). CDR3 size: 12 residues. Per the germline V gene, CDR1 is SGHVS and CDR2 is FNYEAQ. Trimming left V 4 bases short and J 13 bases short, with 16 bases between. DNA for the CDR3: TGTGCCAGCAGCTCAACTTCAGGGTTTAGGTACTTC. It codes for CASSSTSGFRYF.

The chain has TRBV18 and TRBJ2-7, with D possibly matching TRBD1 (6 bases). CDR3 length: 14 amino acids. Germline values: CDR1 KGHSH, CDR2 LQKENI. Trimming pared 2 bases from V and 6 bases from J, leaving 14 bases between. The CDR3 nucleotides are TGTGCCAGCTCACCAAACAGGGTAGGAGGCGAGCAGTACTTC. It codes for CASSPNRVGGEQYF.

The chain links TRBV4-1 to TRBJ2-5, with D maybe TRBD1 (6 bases). V was cut by 4 bases and J by 4 bases, with 13 bases left in between. CDR1 is MGHRA, CDR2 YSYEKL, per germline. This CDR3 spans 14 amino acids. CDR3 DNA: TGCGCCAGCAGCCCTTACAGGGCAGGAGAGACCCAGTACTTC. This encodes CASSPYRAGETQYF.

This clone has only one observation. This rearrangement joins TRBV19 to TRBJ1-1, with D possibly being TRBD1 (5 bases). Looked up from germline, CDR1 is LNHDA and CDR2 is SQIVND (reference sequence). Deletions cut 3 bases from V and 3 bases from J, with 11 bases between. This CDR3 comprises 14 residues. For the CDR3, the DNA is TGTGCCAGTAGTATGGCAGGGTCAGACACTGAAGCTTTCTTT. Translation: CASSMAGSDTEAFF.

V is TRBV19 and J is TRBJ1-3; the match to TRBD1 covers 8 bases. This CDR3 contains 18 residues. In germline, CDR1 is LNHDA, CDR2 SQIVND (reference sequence). The V gene end was trimmed by 6 bases and the J gene end by 4 bases; junction bases not matched to a gene: 17. The CDR3 DNA reads TGTGCCAGTAGCATTCCCGCCGACAGGGGATCTAAAGGAAACACCATATATTTT. This codes for CASSIPADRGSKGNTIYF.

The chain couples TRBV6-1 to TRBJ1-3; weak D call: TRBD1 (5 bases). V was shortened by 7 bases and J by 0 bases, with 13 bases between the two germline ends. Looked up from germline, CDR1 is MNHNS and CDR2 is SASEGT. CDR3 size: 15 residues. The CDR3 nucleotides read TGTGCCAGCATGGGACGGCAAACCTCTGGAAACACCATATATTTT. Its protein product is CASMGRQTSGNTIYF.

The V gene is TRBV29-1, the J gene TRBJ2-3, with D maybe TRBD2 (5 bases). Trimming shortened V by 7 bases and J by 8 bases, and 13 bases separated the two germline ends. The CDR3 runs 11 residues. Germline assignment: CDR1 SQVTM and CDR2 ANQGSEA. CDR3 sequence: CSAEEEGTQYF. CDR3 sequence (DNA): TGCAGCGCAGAGGAAGAGGGTACGCAGTATTTT.

The chain couples TRBV5-1 to TRBJ1-1, with TRBD1 matching over 7 bases. Germline CDR1 is SGHRS and CDR2 is YFSETQ. Unmatched junction bases numbered 11, after V lost 4 bases and J lost 2 bases. The CDR3 extends over 16 amino acids. In DNA, the CDR3 is TGCGCCAGCAGCCTTTCCAGGGGGGGGTCCAACACTGAAGCTTTCTTT. Translating gives CASSLSRGGSNTEAFF. The whole variable domain, remainder taken from reference TRBV5-1 and TRBJ1-1, is KAGVTQTPRYLIKTRGQQVTLSCSPISGHRSVSWYQQTPGQGLQFLFEYFSETQRNKGNFPGRFSGRQFSNSRSEMNVSTLELGDSALYLCASSLSRGGSNTEAFFGQGTRLTVV.

The chain is built from TRBV7-3 and TRBJ2-7, with 7 positions matching TRBD1. The CDR3 runs to 13 residues. Germline values: CDR1 SGHTA, CDR2 FQGTGA. The V gene end was trimmed by 5 bases and the J gene end by 2 bases; junction bases not matched to a gene: 3. The CDR3 sequence is CASSRTGAYEQYF. For the CDR3, the DNA is TGTGCCAGCAGCCGGACAGGAGCCTACGAGCAGTACTTC.

CDR3 amino acids: CASSLRQDYGYTF. CDR3 bases: TGTGCCAGCAGCTTAAGACAGGACTATGGCTACACCTTC. The chain links TRBV7-9 to TRBJ1-2, with D possibly TRBD1 on 6 matching bases. Trimming took 2 bases from V and 3 from J, leaving 7 bases between them. Germline values: CDR1 SEHNR, CDR2 FQNEAQ (reference sequence). The CDR3 runs 13 residues.

This sequence joins TRBV2 and TRBJ2-1, with D maybe TRBD2 (5 bases). Per the germline V gene, CDR1 is SNHLY and CDR2 is FYNNEI. This CDR3 is 12 amino acids long. Trimming took 7 bases from V and 10 from J, leaving 14 bases between them. CDR3 amino acids: CASTLNSGEQFF. CDR3 DNA: TGTGCCAGCACTCTTAATTCGGGGGAGCAGTTCTTC.

The chain has TRBV5-6 and TRBJ2-7, with 7 bases aligning to TRBD2. In germline, CDR1 is SGHDT, CDR2 YYEEEE. There are 13 residues in the CDR3. The V gene end was trimmed by 2 bases and the J gene end by 5 bases; junction bases not matched to a gene: 4. CDR3 sequence (DNA): TGTGCCAGCAGCTTAACCGGGACTAACGAGCAGTACGTC. Its translation is CASSLTGTNEQYV.

CDR3 region: CASSLGTRTEAFF. The CDR3 DNA sequence: TGTGCCAGCAGCTTAGGGACCCGCACTGAAGCTTTCTTT. The chain employs TRBV7-9 and TRBJ1-1; D gene unclear. V shed 1 base and J shed 4 bases, with 7 bases lying between them. The CDR3 is made up of 13 amino acids. Germline CDR1 is SEHNR and CDR2 is FQNEAQ (reference sequence).

This clone is a singleton in its sample. The chain uses TRBV2 and TRBJ2-1; no firm D call. Trimming stripped 6 bases from V and 4 bases from J, with 10 bases between. The germline V gene has CDR1 SNHLY and CDR2 FYNNEI. The CDR3 runs 13 residues. The CDR3 DNA follows: TGTGCCAGCAGGTCTGGGTTTTACAATGAGCAGTTCTTC. Residues: CASRSGFYNEQFF.

V usage is TRBV5-5 and J usage is TRBJ1-5; TRBD1 is a possible D gene (5 bases). V lost 3 bases to trimming and J lost 4 bases, with 14 bases between them. This CDR3 comprises 15 residues. Germline values: CDR1 SGHKS, CDR2 YYEKEE (reference sequence). CDR3 sequence: CASSWGVLRNQPQHF. The CDR3 nucleotides read TGTGCCAGCAGCTGGGGGGTACTACGAAATCAGCCCCAGCATTTT.

The V and J genes are TRBV29-1 and TRBJ1-1; TRBD1 matches at 10 bases. In germline, CDR1 is SQVTM, CDR2 ANQGSEA. The ends lost 7 bases at V and 4 bases at J; junction bases unmatched: 6. CDR3 length equals 13 residues. CDR3 DNA sequence: TGCAGCGCCAGACAGGGGGCGCGCACTGAAGCTTTCTTT. As protein: CSARQGARTEAFF.

The V and J genes are TRBV19 and TRBJ2-5; no clear D gene. Germline V CDR1 and CDR2: LNHDA, SQIVND (reference sequence). V lost 2 bases to trimming and J lost 4 bases, with 8 bases between them. The CDR3 extends over 13 amino acids. The CDR3 region has the DNA TGTGCCAGTAGTATAAACTGGGGAGAGACCCAGTACTTC. Its translation is CASSINWGETQYF.

This clone was counted only a few times. The gene calls are TRBV4-1 and TRBJ2-3; a weak D match, TRBD1 (6 bases). The CDR3 has 15 residues. Germline CDR1 reads MGHRA; CDR2 reads YSYEKL. Trimming left V 1 base short and J 5 bases short, with 13 bases between. CDR3 residues: CASSQGGQGLDTQYF. CDR3 coding DNA: TGCGCCAGCAGCCAAGGAGGTCAGGGGTTAGATACGCAGTATTTT.

The rearrangement joins TRBV5-6 to TRBJ1-1, with D maybe TRBD1 (5 bases). CDR1 SGHDT and CDR2 YYEEEE come from the germline V gene. The CDR3 is made up of 13 amino acids. V lost 6 bases and J lost 5, with 14 bases in between. The CDR3 protein is CASTGGGVTEAFF. CDR3 DNA: TGTGCCAGCACCGGGGGTGGAGTAACTGAAGCTTTCTTT.

The CDR3 sequence is CASSPQGANEAFF. CDR3 bases: TGTGCCAGCAGCCCCCAGGGGGCGAATGAAGCTTTCTTT. V and J are TRBV7-3 and TRBJ1-1; TRBD1 matches at 8 bases. This CDR3 spans 13 amino acids. Germline V lookup: CDR1 SGHTA, CDR2 FQGTGA. V lost 5 bases, J lost 7 bases, and 6 bases stayed unmatched.

In DNA, the CDR3 is TGTGCCAGCAGTTCTAGCACAGATACGCAGTATTTT. Translation: CASSSSTDTQYF. J is TRBJ2-3 and V is TRBV2; D gene ambiguous. This CDR3 has 12 amino acids. V gave up 5 bases and J gave up 0 bases, with 3 bases separating them. The germline V gene has CDR1 SNHLY and CDR2 FYNNEI.